A single sample is the source of the 15 T cell receptor beta chains below, sequenced in a study of shared clonotypes between healthy human individuals. Assay: immunoSEQ multiplex PCR; the TCRdb copy retains only in-frame clones and omits some. The sample has about 2 million clones, about 95% seen once; the top ten hold roughly 1%. Cells designated naive CD8 were CD45RO-negative and were positively selected for CCR7, with terminally differentiated effector memory CD45RA+ cells excluded. Source material: naive CD8+ T cells sorted from blood. These receptors were obtained from a man between 18 and 35 years old in good health.

The V and J genes are TRBV4-2 and TRBJ1-1, with D tentatively TRBD1 (6 bases). The CDR3 contains 15 residues. The V end lost 6 bases, the J end lost 1 base, and 15 bases lay between the germline ends. The germline V gene has CDR1 LGHNA and CDR2 YNFKEQ. The CDR3 loop is CASRGTGQANTEAFF. CDR3 DNA: TGTGCCAGCAGGGGGACGGGACAAGCGAACACTGAAGCTTTCTTT.

This chain connects TRBV7-3 to TRBJ2-3; 7 bases align to TRBD2. The CDR3 contains 16 residues. With V trimmed by 2 bases and J by 0 bases, 5 bases remained unmatched. From germline, CDR1 is SGHTA and CDR2 FQGTGA. The CDR3 here is CASSLLGGGSTDTQYF. The CDR3 DNA reads as TGTGCCAGCAGCTTATTGGGCGGGGGTAGCACAGATACGCAGTATTTT.

About this clone itself: The sample has other DNA sequences that encode this CDR3 too. CDR3 DNA sequence: TGTGCCAGCAGTGAACCAGGGGGCTACGAGCAGTACTTC. Protein product: CASSEPGGYEQYF. The chain links TRBV2 to TRBJ2-7; 7 nucleotides match TRBD1. V was clipped by 2 bases and J by 3 bases; unmatched bases: 1. Germline CDR1 and CDR2: SNHLY and FYNNEI. The CDR3 runs to 13 residues.

J is TRBJ2-6 and V is TRBV6-9, with a tentative D call TRBD2 (5 bases). CDR1 is MNHGY, CDR2 SVAAGI, per germline. The length of the CDR3 is 17 residues. Trimming cost V 5 bases and J 0 bases, with 14 bases left between them. The CDR3 DNA reads as TGTGCCAGCAGTGGGGAGCGGCCATCCTCTGGGGCCAACGTCCTGACTTTC. Residues: CASSGERPSSGANVLTF.

Of note for this clone: Within the sample, other DNA sequences also encode this same CDR3. V is TRBV9 and J is TRBJ2-7; D unresolved. Germline V gene sequence: CDR1 SGDLS, CDR2 YYNGEE. Trimming shortened V by 4 bases and J by 2 bases, and 10 bases separated the two germline ends. The CDR3 loop spans 13 amino acids. CDR3 protein: CASSPGTTYEQYF. In DNA, the CDR3 is TGTGCCAGCAGCCCTGGTACAACCTACGAGCAGTACTTC. The whole variable domain, filled in from reference TRBV9 and TRBJ2-7, reads DSGVTQTPKHLITATGQRVTLRCSPRSGDLSVYWYQQSLDQGLQFLIQYYNGEERAKGNILERFSAQQFPDLHSELNLSSLELGDSALYFCASSPGTTYEQYFGPGTRLTVT.

CDR3 nucleotides: TGTGCCATCAGCGGAAGATATGGGACGGCGAACACTGAAGCTTTCTTT. Amino acids: CAISGRYGTANTEAFF. The rearrangement uses TRBV10-3 and TRBJ1-1; weak D call: TRBD1 (5 bases). The CDR3 is made up of 16 amino acids. Deletions cut 6 bases from V and 1 base from J, with 18 bases between. The germline CDR1 and CDR2 sequences are ENHRY and SYGVKD.

A single count supports this clone. J is TRBJ2-1 and V is TRBV10-2; D remains ambiguous. The CDR3 runs to 12 residues. Deletions cut 6 bases from V and 4 bases from J, with 7 bases between. Looked up from germline, CDR1 is WSHSY and CDR2 is SAAADI. CDR3 region: CASSFRYNEQFF. As DNA, the CDR3 is TGCGCCAGCAGCTTTCGTTACAATGAGCAGTTCTTC.

This clone was seen a single time. V usage is TRBV19 and J usage is TRBJ2-6; D is unresolved. This CDR3 contains 15 residues. Germline CDR1 reads LNHDA; CDR2 reads SQIVND (reference sequence). V was cut by 5 bases and J by 0 bases, with 8 bases left in between. The CDR3 DNA is TGTGCCAGTAGTCCAGCGATCTCTGGGGCCAACGTCCTGACTTTC. Its translation is CASSPAISGANVLTF. Variable domain in full (rest from reference TRBV19 and TRBJ2-6): DGGITQSPKYLFRKEGQNVTLSCEQNLNHDAMYWYRQDPGQGLRLIYYSQIVNDFQKGDIAEGYSVSREKKESFPLTVTSAQKNPTAFYLCASSPAISGANVLTFGAGSRLTVL.

This clone was seen more than once but under ten times. The same CDR3 is also encoded by other DNA sequences in this sample. The genes are TRBV19 and TRBJ2-7; the match to TRBD1 covers 7 bases. With 3 bases clipped from V and 1 base from J, the junction kept 0 bases outside the gene matches. Germline V gene lookup returns CDR1 LNHDA and CDR2 SQIVND (reference sequence). This CDR3 is 13 amino acids long. Here the CDR3 DNA reads TGTGCCAGTAGTATGACAGGGTCCTACGAGCAGTACTTC. This sequence encodes CASSMTGSYEQYF.

The chain links TRBV27 to TRBJ2-1; 9 nucleotides line up with TRBD2. V lost 10 bases and J lost 4; bases outside the gene matches: 11. The germline V gene has CDR1 MNHEY and CDR2 SMNVEV (reference sequence). The CDR3 covers 15 residues. The CDR3 bases are TGTGCCACCATGGGGCTAGCGGGAAGTTACAATGAGCAGTTCTTC. The encoded protein is CATMGLAGSYNEQFF.

CDR3 coding DNA: TGCAGCGTTGAATCCCGGACAGGGGCCGGCTACACCTTC. This translates into CSVESRTGAGYTF. The chain has TRBV29-1 and TRBJ1-2, with 9 bases fitting TRBD1. This CDR3 region has 13 residues. The junction had 6 bases not matched to a gene; V was cut back by 2 bases and J by 8 bases. The germline V gene has CDR1 SQVTM and CDR2 ANQGSEA.

This chain joins TRBV15 and TRBJ2-1; a possible D gene is TRBD2 (5 bases). Between the trimmed V and J ends, which lost 1 base and 7 bases, there was a span of 11 bases. Germline V CDR1 and CDR2: LNHNV, YYDKDF (reference sequence). CDR3 length: 14 amino acids. This chain's CDR3 is CATSRGENWNEQFF. The CDR3 nucleotides are TGTGCCACCAGCAGAGGGGAGAATTGGAATGAGCAGTTCTTC.

This chain links TRBV6-1 with TRBJ1-2; D unresolved. This CDR3 has 15 residues. The V gene lost 3 bases and the J gene lost 4 bases, with 15 bases spanning the gap. CDR1 and CDR2 from the germline V gene are MNHNS and SASEGT. Here the CDR3 DNA reads TGTGCCAGCAGTGACCCTATTGACGGATCCTATGGCTACACCTTC. Protein sequence: CASSDPIDGSYGYTF.

The chain combines TRBV6-5 with TRBJ2-5, with 7 bases aligning to TRBD2. CDR1 is MNHEY, CDR2 SVGAGI, per germline. J lost 5 bases, V lost 5 bases, and 8 bases had no gene match. The CDR3 is 14 residues long. The CDR3 DNA follows: TGTGCCAGCAGTGTGGCGGGGGAGGTGGAGACCCAGTACTTC. Translation: CASSVAGEVETQYF.

The chain joins TRBV30 to TRBJ2-5, with D possibly called TRBD1 or TRBD2 (5 bases each). V dropped 1 base and J dropped 1 base, with 13 bases sitting between them. The CDR3 extends over 15 amino acids. Germline lookup yields CDR1 GTSNPN and CDR2 SVGIG (reference sequence). CDR3 nucleotides: TGTGCCTGGAGTGGAGGGGTAGGGGCCCAAGAGACCCAGTACTTC. It codes for CAWSGGVGAQETQYF.